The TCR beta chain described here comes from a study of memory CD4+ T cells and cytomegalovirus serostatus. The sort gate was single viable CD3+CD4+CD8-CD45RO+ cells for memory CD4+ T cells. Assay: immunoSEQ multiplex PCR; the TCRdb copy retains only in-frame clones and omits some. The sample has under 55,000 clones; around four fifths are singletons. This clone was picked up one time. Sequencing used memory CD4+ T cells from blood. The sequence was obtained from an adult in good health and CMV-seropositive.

The CDR3 loop reads CASSISRATGNTIYF. DNA for the CDR3: TGTGCCAGTAGTATTTCCAGGGCAACTGGAAACACCATATATTTT. The genes are TRBV19 and TRBJ1-3; possible D gene TRBD1, 5 bases. Germline V gene data show CDR1 as LNHDA and CDR2 as SQIVND (reference sequence). V lost 3 bases to trimming and J lost 2 bases, with 11 bases between them. The CDR3 sequence is 15 residues long.